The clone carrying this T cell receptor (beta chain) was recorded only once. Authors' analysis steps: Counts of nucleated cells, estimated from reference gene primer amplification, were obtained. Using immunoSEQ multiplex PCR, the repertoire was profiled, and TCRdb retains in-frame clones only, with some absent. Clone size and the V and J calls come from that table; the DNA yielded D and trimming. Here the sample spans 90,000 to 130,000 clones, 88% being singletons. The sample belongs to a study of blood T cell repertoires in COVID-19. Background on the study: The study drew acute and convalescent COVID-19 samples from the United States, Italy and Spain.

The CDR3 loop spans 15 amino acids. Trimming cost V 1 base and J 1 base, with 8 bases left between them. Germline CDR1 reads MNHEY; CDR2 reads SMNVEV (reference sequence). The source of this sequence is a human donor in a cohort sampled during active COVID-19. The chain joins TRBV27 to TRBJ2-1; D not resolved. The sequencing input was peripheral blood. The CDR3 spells CASSLLTSSYNEQFF. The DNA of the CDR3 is TGTGCCAGCAGTTTATTAACCAGTTCCTACAATGAGCAGTTCTTC.